A single sample is the source of the 20 T cell receptor beta chains below, sequenced in a study of blood T cell repertoires in COVID-19. Profiling relied on immunoSEQ multiplex PCR, and the TCRdb table lists in-frame clones only, not all of them. The sample yields some 100,000 clones, 75% to 90% seen once. Input material: peripheral blood. The source of these receptors is a woman in her fifties or sixties with acute or convalescent COVID-19.

The chain is built from TRBV7-3 and TRBJ2-3; unclear D gene. CDR1 is SGHTA, CDR2 FQGTGA, per germline. Deletions cut 5 bases from V and 3 bases from J, with 12 bases between. This CDR3 region has 14 residues. For the CDR3, the DNA is TGTGCCAGCAGCCCTAGACTCTCGACAGATACGCAGTATTTT. Translation gives CASSPRLSTDTQYF.

The rearrangement links TRBV19 to TRBJ1-2; D gene ambiguous. Trimming removed 3 bases at V and 4 bases at J, with 15 bases between. The CDR3 extends over 15 amino acids. Germline loops: CDR1 LNHDA, CDR2 SQIVND (reference sequence). CDR3 coding DNA: TGTGCCAGTAGTATCGGACGGGCAGCGGGCTATGGCTACACCTTC. Translation gives CASSIGRAAGYGYTF.

This clone was picked up one time. CDR3 residues: CASSLASRQGAILRVQYF. In DNA, the CDR3 is TGCGCCAGCAGCTTGGCCTCCCGGCAGGGGGCCATCCTACGAGTGCAGTACTTC. The chain links TRBV5-1 to TRBJ2-7; 8 bases agree with TRBD1. The CDR3 has 18 amino acids. CDR1 SGHRS and CDR2 YFSETQ come from the germline V gene. The V gene end was trimmed by 0 bases and the J gene end by 9 bases; junction bases not matched to a gene: 20.

This CDR3 is CASSIFQNMNTEAFF. CDR3 DNA sequence: TGTGCCAGCAGCATATTCCAGAATATGAACACTGAAGCTTTCTTT. J is TRBJ1-1 and V is TRBV27; D is ambiguous. V lost 6 bases, J lost 0 bases, and 14 bases lay in between. The CDR3 is made up of 15 amino acids. Per the germline V gene, CDR1 is MNHEY and CDR2 is SMNVEV (reference sequence).

This clone was seen only once. The CDR3 region has the DNA TGTGCCAGCAGCCGAGGGAGGGGAATCGGGGAGCTGTTTTTT. This sequence encodes CASSRGRGIGELFF. The chain has TRBV3-1 (or the pseudogene TRBV3-2) and TRBJ2-2, with 7 bases lining up with TRBD2. The CDR3 loop spans 14 amino acids. The germline V gene has CDR1 LGHDT and CDR2 YNNKEL (reference sequence). V shed 4 bases, J shed 7 bases, and the junction held 6 bases outside the gene matches.

The chain uses TRBV18 and TRBJ2-7; D gene unclear. Germline CDR1 reads KGHSH; CDR2 reads LQKENI. The V gene lost 4 bases and the J gene lost 6 bases, with 13 bases spanning the gap. The CDR3 sequence is 13 residues long. The CDR3 here is CASSLVKVGEQYF. CDR3 DNA: TGTGCCAGCTCACTCGTTAAAGTCGGCGAGCAGTACTTC.

The V and J genes are TRBV6-5 and TRBJ2-1; 12 nucleotides match TRBD2. Trimming at V came to 8 bases and at J to 12 bases, leaving 11 bases not matched to a gene. CDR1 is MNHEY and CDR2 is SVGAGI in the germline V gene. The CDR3 consists of 14 residues. The CDR3 sequence is CASGFSSGGAGQFF. CDR3 DNA: TGTGCCAGCGGCTTTTCTAGCGGGGGGGCAGGGCAGTTCTTC.

The chain recombines TRBV5-1 with TRBJ1-2, with D possibly TRBD1 on 6 matching bases. The germline gives CDR1 SGHRS, CDR2 YFSETQ. The germline V and J ends were trimmed by 2 bases and 5 bases, with 13 bases remaining between them. The CDR3 contains 14 residues. In DNA form, the CDR3 reads TGCGCCAGCAGCTTAGAACAGGGTGTTTATGGCTACACCTTC. Protein: CASSLEQGVYGYTF. Drawing the rest from reference TRBV5-1 and TRBJ1-2, the complete variable domain is KAGVTQTPRYLIKTRGQQVTLSCSPISGHRSVSWYQQTPGQGLQFLFEYFSETQRNKGNFPGRFSGRQFSNSRSEMNVSTLELGDSALYLCASSLEQGVYGYTFGSGTRLTVV.

V gene TRBV12-5 combines with J gene TRBJ1-2, with D unclear. This CDR3 has 13 residues. Trimming took off 9 bases at V and 2 bases at J, with 13 bases between the two ends. The germline V gene has CDR1 LGHNT and CDR2 FRNRAP. CDR3 protein: CASGKTANYGYTF. The DNA of the CDR3 is TGTGCTAGCGGGAAAACGGCGAACTATGGCTACACCTTC. The full variable domain, with the rest looked up from reference TRBV12-5 and TRBJ1-2, is DARVTQTPRHKVTEMGQEVTMRCQPILGHNTVFWYRQTMMQGLELLAYFRNRAPLDDSGMPKDRFSAEMPDATLATLKIQPSEPRDSAVYFCASGKTANYGYTFGSGTRLTVV.

V gene TRBV12-5 combines with J gene TRBJ1-3, with D unclear. Germline CDR1 and CDR2: LGHNT and FRNRAP. CDR3 length: 14 residues. The V gene lost 0 bases and the J gene lost 3 bases, with 6 bases spanning the gap. The CDR3 DNA reads TGTGCTAGTGGTTTGGTATCGGGTGGAAACACCATATATTTT. It codes for CASGLVSGGNTIYF. The full variable domain, completed using reference TRBV12-5 and TRBJ1-3, is DARVTQTPRHKVTEMGQEVTMRCQPILGHNTVFWYRQTMMQGLELLAYFRNRAPLDDSGMPKDRFSAEMPDATLATLKIQPSEPRDSAVYFCASGLVSGGNTIYFGEGSWLTVV.

The genes are TRBV23-1 and TRBJ2-7, with TRBD1 identical over 10 bases. TRBV23-1 belongs to the ORF category, with a function that is uncertain. This CDR3 spans 16 amino acids. Trimming cost V 4 bases and J 1 base; bases outside gene matches: 7. The CDR3: CASSRPPGQGSYEQYF. In DNA form, the CDR3 reads TGCGCCAGCAGTCGTCCCCCGGGACAGGGGTCCTACGAGCAGTACTTC.

The chain combines TRBV9 with TRBJ1-5; D may be TRBD1 (6 bases). CDR3 size: 14 residues. Per the germline V gene, CDR1 is SGDLS and CDR2 is YYNGEE. V lost 4 bases and J lost 4, with 12 bases in between. The CDR3 bases are TGTGCCAGCAGCCCCCCAGGGGTTAATCAGCCCCAGCATTTT. Amino acids: CASSPPGVNQPQHF.

The chain recombines TRBV5-4 with TRBJ1-2; 7 bases fit TRBD1. Germline CDR1 SGHNT, CDR2 YYREEE (reference sequence). There are 15 residues in the CDR3. Trimming took 2 bases from V and 0 from J; bases not matched to a gene: 4. The CDR3, as DNA: TGTGCCAGCAGCTTCGTCGGGACAGCTAACTATGGCTACACCTTC. It codes for CASSFVGTANYGYTF.

Turning to this clone: Within the sample, other DNA sequences also encode this same CDR3. CDR3 loop: CASSIRVNSPLHF. The CDR3 DNA reads as TGTGCCAGTAGTATCAGGGTCAATTCACCCCTCCACTTT. The chain uses TRBV19 and TRBJ1-6, with D possibly matching TRBD1 (5 bases). The CDR3 has 13 amino acids. Trimming stripped 3 bases from V and 7 bases from J, with 7 bases between. Germline CDR1 and CDR2: LNHDA and SQIVND (reference sequence).

V is TRBV10-2 and J is TRBJ2-7; the match to TRBD1 covers 11 bases. Trimming took 6 bases from V and 4 from J; bases not matched to a gene: 2. This CDR3 has 13 residues. The germline V gene has CDR1 WSHSY and CDR2 SAAADI. This CDR3 is CASSGTGGYEQYF. The CDR3 DNA sequence: TGCGCCAGCAGCGGGACAGGGGGGTACGAGCAGTACTTC.

The chain employs TRBV2 and TRBJ1-5, with D possibly being TRBD1 (6 bases). V was pared by 0 bases and J by 6 bases, with 9 bases between. CDR1 and CDR2 (germline): SNHLY, FYNNEI. The CDR3 runs to 14 residues. CDR3 nucleotides: TGTGCCAGCAGTGAAGCGACAGGTCCTCAGCCCCAGCATTTT. Protein: CASSEATGPQPQHF.

This chain uses TRBV19 with TRBJ1-6; D not resolved. CDR1 and CDR2 from the germline V gene are LNHDA and SQIVND (reference sequence). The CDR3 loop spans 15 amino acids. Trimming stripped 7 bases from V and 2 bases from J, with 12 bases between. CDR3 in DNA: TGTGCCAGTAACGGCCGACTTGCCTATAATTCACCCCTCCACTTT. Translating it yields CASNGRLAYNSPLHF.

V and J are TRBV4-1 and TRBJ1-1, with a weak D call TRBD1 (5 bases). The germline V gene encodes CDR1 MGHRA and CDR2 YSYEKL. The V and J ends lost 0 bases and 5 bases respectively, with 13 bases between them. This CDR3 has 15 residues. The CDR3 nucleotides read TGCGCCAGCAGCCAAGATGTGGGGGGTGGAACTGAAGCTTTCTTT. It specifies CASSQDVGGGTEAFF.

This chain joins TRBV3-1 (or the pseudogene TRBV3-2) and TRBJ1-5, with 8 nucleotides matching TRBD1. J was trimmed by 7 bases and V by 3 bases; bases with no gene match: 5. Germline-derived CDR1 and CDR2 are LGHDT and YNNKEL (reference sequence). The CDR3 runs to 14 residues. The CDR3 loop is CASSQGTGIQPQHF. In DNA, the CDR3 is TGTGCCAGCAGCCAGGGGACAGGCATACAGCCCCAGCATTTT.

The chain has TRBV6-5 and TRBJ1-1; perhaps TRBD1 as D (6 bases). From germline, CDR1 is MNHEY and CDR2 SVGAGI. The CDR3 is made up of 14 amino acids. The ends were cut back, 5 bases at V and 5 bases at J, with 15 bases in the middle. This CDR3 is CASSPNRDATEAFF. CDR3 DNA: TGTGCCAGCAGTCCAAACAGGGATGCAACTGAAGCTTTCTTT.